Each of the 21 T cell receptor beta chains below was sequenced from the same sample in a study of metastatic and nonmetastatic thyroid tumors. Patients had received no treatment of any kind before thyroid surgery. TCRdb re-called clones via MiXCR from the PCR reads. Of about 16,000 clones listed, under 25% were seen once; the top ten hold just over 20%. The sequenced sample consisted of adjacent normal tissue. The receptor source for this set is a female donor with papillary thyroid cancer or a benign thyroid nodule (not recorded which). Some clones in this sample may be carry-over from other donors' samples.

The rearrangement joins TRBV6-1 to TRBJ1-3, with D possibly being TRBD1 (5 bases). This CDR3 comprises 14 residues. CDR1 and CDR2 (germline): MNHNS, SASEGT. The V and J ends lost 10 bases and 1 base respectively, with 14 bases between them. The CDR3, as DNA: TGTGCCATCCGACCGGGGGGTTCTGGAAACACCATATATTTT. Translating it yields CAIRPGGSGNTIYF.

This clone was detected only a few times. CDR3 residues: CASSLRQTEAFF. In nucleotides, the CDR3 is TGTGCCAGCAGTTTAAGACAGACTGAAGCTTTCTTT. The chain employs TRBV28 and TRBJ1-1, with D possibly being TRBD1 (5 bases). Per the germline V gene, CDR1 is MDHEN and CDR2 is SYDVKM. This CDR3 region has 12 residues. The ends were cut back, 2 bases at V and 5 bases at J, with 6 bases in the middle.

The chain couples TRBV10-1 to TRBJ2-5; 7 bases align to TRBD2. Germline V gene lookup returns CDR1 WNHNN and CDR2 SYGVQD (reference sequence). This CDR3 has 14 residues. J gave up 0 bases and V 11 bases, and 9 bases lay outside the gene matches. The CDR3 loop is CARGVGPDQETQYF. The CDR3, as DNA: TGCGCCCGGGGGGTAGGGCCAGACCAAGAGACCCAGTACTTC.

In its sample, this clone was seen a few times. The gene calls are TRBV6-1 and TRBJ2-7; 7 positions agree with TRBD1. The CDR3 consists of 15 residues. After removal of 6 bases from V and 5 bases from J, the junction contained 13 bases not matched to a gene. CDR1 is MNHNS and CDR2 is SASEGT in the germline V gene. This chain's CDR3 is CASSPSRQGIHEQYF. DNA of the CDR3: TGTGCCAGCAGCCCATCCAGACAGGGCATCCACGAGCAGTACTTC.

The CDR3 nucleotides read TGTGCCAACAGGGGGGTTACTGAAGCTTTCTTT. It translates to CANRGVTEAFF. The gene calls are TRBV2 and TRBJ1-1; 8 nucleotides agree with TRBD1. The ends lost 10 bases at V and 5 bases at J; junction bases unmatched: 3. The germline CDR1 and CDR2 sequences are SNHLY and FYNNEI. The length of the CDR3 is 11 residues.

This clone was observed a handful of times. Other DNA sequences of this sample code for an identical CDR3. J is TRBJ1-5 and V is TRBV6-1; 9 nucleotides align to TRBD1. J gave up 2 bases and V 4 bases, and 6 bases lay outside the gene matches. Per the germline V gene, CDR1 is MNHNS and CDR2 is SASEGT. The CDR3 loop spans 16 amino acids. The CDR3 spells CASSAGTGMGNQPQHF. CDR3 sequence (DNA): TGTGCCAGCAGTGCTGGGACAGGGATGGGCAATCAGCCCCAGCATTTT.

This chain links TRBV20-1 with TRBJ2-7; tentative D call: TRBD2 (6 bases). Between the trimmed V and J ends, which lost 3 bases and 5 bases, there was a span of 11 bases. This CDR3 region has 12 residues. CDR1 DFQATT and CDR2 SNEGSKA come from the germline V gene (reference sequence). CDR3 in amino acids: CSASTGVDEQYF. The CDR3 DNA reads TGCAGTGCTAGCACGGGAGTGGACGAGCAGTACTTC.

The rearrangement links TRBV6-1 to TRBJ1-4, with unresolved D. Germline V gene data show CDR1 as MNHNS and CDR2 as SASEGT. The V and J ends lost 5 bases and 5 bases respectively, with 15 bases between them. The CDR3 length is 15 residues. The CDR3 DNA reads as TGTGCCAGCAGTCGACCAAATGCCCCGAATGAAAAACTGTTTTTT. Encoded protein: CASSRPNAPNEKLFF.

This clone showed up many times. The J gene is TRBJ2-7, the V gene TRBV7-9; TRBD2 might be the D (5 bases). The germline CDR1 and CDR2 sequences are SEHNR and FQNEAQ (reference sequence). CDR3 length: 14 amino acids. Trimming removed 5 bases at V and 2 bases at J, with 13 bases between. The CDR3: CASSKPGSPYEQYF. The CDR3, as DNA: TGTGCCAGCAGCAAGCCGGGATCCCCCTACGAGCAGTACTTC.

The sample holds a few counts of this clone. This chain connects TRBV28 to TRBJ2-7; D may be TRBD1 (5 bases). This CDR3 region has 15 residues. Trimming took off 3 bases at V and 4 bases at J, with 16 bases between the two ends. Germline assignment: CDR1 MDHEN and CDR2 SYDVKM. This CDR3 is CASSFQGTGIYEQYF. The CDR3 nucleotides read TGTGCCAGCAGTTTCCAGGGTACTGGGATTTACGAGCAGTACTTC. Based on the CDR3 plus reference TRBV28 and TRBJ2-7, the full variable domain is DVKVTQSSRYLVKRTGEKVFLECVQDMDHENMFWYRQDPGLGLRLIYFSYDVKMKEKGDIPEGYSVSREKKERFSLILESASTNQTSMYLCASSFQGTGIYEQYFGPGTRLTVT.

A few counts support this clone. This chain uses TRBV2 with TRBJ2-7, with a weak D call TRBD2 (6 bases). The germline V gene has CDR1 SNHLY and CDR2 FYNNEI. The V gene lost 7 bases and the J gene lost 8 bases, with 21 bases spanning the gap. This CDR3 is 14 amino acids long. The CDR3 region has the DNA TGTGCCAGCACTCCTATGAGCGGGCCGGGGCAGCAGTACTTC. Its translation: CASTPMSGPGQQYF.

V usage is TRBV5-1 and J usage is TRBJ2-3; D is tentatively TRBD1 or TRBD2 (5 bases each). The CDR3 sequence is 15 residues long. The germline V and J ends were trimmed by 1 base and 1 base, with 10 bases remaining between them. The germline V gene has CDR1 SGHRS and CDR2 YFSETQ. The CDR3 reads CASSLRDLRTDTQYF. In nucleotides, the CDR3 is TGCGCCAGCAGCTTGCGGGACCTTCGCACAGATACGCAGTATTTT.

Notes on this clone: In the same sample, other DNA sequences code for this CDR3. This sequence joins TRBV19 and TRBJ2-7; 10 nucleotides line up with TRBD1. Germline values: CDR1 LNHDA, CDR2 SQIVND (reference sequence). The CDR3 runs to 15 residues. Trimming took 10 bases from V and 5 from J; bases not matched to a gene: 14. The CDR3 DNA reads as TGTGCCACCCGCTCGCCGCGGGACAGGGGAAACGAGCAGTACTTC. This translates into CATRSPRDRGNEQYF.

This clone was seen only a few times. This rearrangement joins TRBV6-4 to TRBJ2-1; D is ambiguous. The germline V gene has CDR1 MRHNA and CDR2 SNTAGT. V was pared by 5 bases and J by 4 bases, with 15 bases between. The CDR3 is 15 amino acids. As DNA, the CDR3 is TGTGCCAGCAGTTATGGTAGTCCAGATTACAATGAGCAGTTCTTC. Protein sequence: CASSYGSPDYNEQFF.

The chain is built from TRBV11-3 and TRBJ1-2; a possible D gene is TRBD1 (5 bases). In germline, CDR1 is SGHNT, CDR2 YENEEA. Trimming shortened V by 6 bases and J by 3 bases, and 20 bases separated the two germline ends. The CDR3 has 16 amino acids. In DNA, the CDR3 is TGTGCCAGCAGTTATTACTCCGGGACCAGGGACTATGGCTACACCTTC. Protein sequence: CASSYYSGTRDYGYTF.

The J gene is TRBJ1-3, the V gene TRBV7-6; TRBD1 is a possible D gene (6 bases). Trimming removed 5 bases from V and 3 bases from J, with 11 bases in between. Germline V lookup: CDR1 SGHVS, CDR2 FNYEAQ. The CDR3 sequence is 14 residues long. CDR3 loop: CASSPPGHGNTIYF. Here the CDR3 DNA reads TGTGCCAGCAGCCCTCCGGGACATGGAAACACCATATATTTT. The full variable domain, completed using reference TRBV7-6 and TRBJ1-3, is GAGVSQSPRYKVTKRGQDVALRCDPISGHVSLYWYRQALGQGPEFLTYFNYEAQQDKSGLPNDRFSAERPEGSISTLTIQRTEQRDSAMYRCASSPPGHGNTIYFGEGSWLTVV.

This clone has a handful of counts. The V call is TRBV20-1, the J call TRBJ1-1; no firm D call. Germline CDR1 and CDR2: DFQATT and SNEGSKA (reference sequence). V dropped 0 bases and J dropped 6 bases, with 11 bases sitting between them. The CDR3 contains 13 residues. The CDR3 DNA is TGCAGTGCTAGAGATAGGGTAGCGTCTGAAGCTTTCTTT. It translates to CSARDRVASEAFF.

The chain couples TRBV12-3 or TRBV12-4 to TRBJ2-2; TRBD2 might be the D (5 bases). The ends were cut back, 1 base at V and 4 bases at J, with 13 bases in the middle. The CDR3 consists of 16 residues. The CDR3 sequence is CASSLGSGRSTGELFF. CDR3 in DNA: TGTGCCAGCAGTTTAGGGTCGGGGAGATCCACCGGGGAGCTGTTTTTT.

There are many counts of this clone. The J gene is TRBJ2-1, the V gene TRBV12-3 or TRBV12-4, with 11 bases fitting TRBD2. The J segment lost 9 bases and the V segment lost 6 bases, leaving 7 bases of the junction unmatched. The CDR3 spans 14 residues. CDR3 residues: CASSYSGGVSEQFF. For the CDR3, the DNA is TGTGCCAGCAGCTATAGCGGGGGGGTCTCTGAGCAGTTCTTC.

The V call is TRBV7-9, the J call TRBJ2-3; D is undetermined. The V gene's germline CDR1 is SEHNR and CDR2 FQNEAQ (reference sequence). CDR3 size: 13 residues. V was clipped by 5 bases and J by 3 bases, with 9 bases between them. The chain's CDR3 is CASSKVVTDTQYF. DNA of the CDR3: TGTGCCAGCAGCAAAGTGGTTACAGATACGCAGTATTTT.

This clone was detected many times. This chain links TRBV4-1 with TRBJ2-7; TRBD2 agrees at 7 bases. Germline trimming cut 0 bases from V and 1 base from J; bases unmatched to any gene: 12. The CDR3 runs 18 residues. The germline CDR1 and CDR2 sequences are MGHRA and YSYEKL. The DNA for the CDR3 is TGCGCCAGCAGCCAAGATCGGGCTAGCGCGGGAGAATCCTACGAGCAGTACTTC. Translating it yields CASSQDRASAGESYEQYF.